What follows are 25 T cell receptor beta chains derived from one specimen sequenced in a study of siplizumab effects on memory and regulatory T cells. Some clones are missing from TCRdb's copy, which holds only in-frame ones; the method was immunoSEQ multiplex PCR. The sample has 15,000 to 20,000 clones, 40% to 60% seen once. A 37°C coculture lasting 6 to 7 days was applied to the mixed lymphocyte reaction cells. Their antigens remain unidentified. Sequenced: CFSE-low (dividing) CD4+ T cells sorted from an allogeneic mixed lymphocyte reaction. These receptors originate from a human donor in good health; the cells came from an allogeneic mixed lymphocyte reaction.

The J gene is TRBJ1-5, the V gene TRBV4-1, with D unresolved. V gave up 1 base and J gave up 7 bases, with 5 bases separating them. The CDR3 has 12 residues. Germline values: CDR1 MGHRA, CDR2 YSYEKL. CDR3 DNA: TGCGCCAGCAGCCAAGTAGGACAGCCCCAGCATTTT. Translated: CASSQVGQPQHF.

This clone was detected a few times. J is TRBJ2-7 and V is TRBV11-2; D gene unclear. This CDR3 comprises 14 residues. Deletions cut 3 bases from V and 0 bases from J, with 9 bases between. Germline V gene lookup returns CDR1 SGHAT and CDR2 FQNNGV. CDR3 protein: CASSFWRYSYEQYF. The DNA for the CDR3 is TGTGCCAGCAGCTTCTGGCGGTACTCCTACGAGCAGTACTTC.

The chain uses TRBV19 and TRBJ1-3, with 7 bases identical to TRBD1. CDR3 length: 16 residues. Germline V gives CDR1 LNHDA, CDR2 SQIVND (reference sequence). Germline trimming cut 2 bases from V and 0 bases from J; bases unmatched to any gene: 4. The CDR3 region is CASSIPGQSSGNTIYF. In nucleotides, the CDR3 is TGTGCCAGTAGTATACCGGGACAGTCCTCTGGAAACACCATATATTTT.

This clone was counted once. The J gene is TRBJ1-2, the V gene TRBV28, with D perhaps TRBD1 (5 bases). V was trimmed by 8 bases and J by 8 bases, leaving 21 bases between them. In germline, CDR1 is MDHEN, CDR2 SYDVKM. The CDR3 loop spans 14 amino acids. The CDR3 bases are TGTGCCAGCGGAGGGGTCATAACTGCTGGGGGCTACACCTTC. This codes for CASGGVITAGGYTF.

The rearrangement joins TRBV5-1 to TRBJ2-3; 11 positions match TRBD2. Losses at the gene ends were 4 bases for V and 5 bases for J; bases not matched to a gene: 9. This CDR3 is 16 amino acids long. The germline gives CDR1 SGHRS, CDR2 YFSETQ. CDR3 in DNA: TGCGCCAGCAGCCTGGAACTAGCGGGGGCGATAGATACGCAGTATTTT. Protein product: CASSLELAGAIDTQYF.

V is TRBV6-6 and J is TRBJ2-7; D assignment may be TRBD1 or TRBD2 (6 bases each). Germline CDR1 is MNHNY and CDR2 is SVGAGI (reference sequence). The V end was cut by 2 bases, the J end by 4 bases, with 9 bases between. The CDR3 is 13 residues long. CDR3 in amino acids: CASSYRGQYEQYF. Written as DNA, the CDR3 is TGTGCCAGCAGTTACCGGGGGCAATACGAGCAGTACTTC.

The chain combines TRBV5-1 with TRBJ2-3; 11 nucleotides match TRBD2. The CDR3 length is 16 residues. CDR1 and CDR2 from the germline V gene are SGHRS and YFSETQ. The V gene end was trimmed by 0 bases and the J gene end by 5 bases; junction bases not matched to a gene: 5. Written as DNA, the CDR3 is TGCGCCAGCAGCTTGGTAGCGGGGGGGCCGGAAGATACGCAGTATTTT. It yields the protein CASSLVAGGPEDTQYF.

This clone was seen a single time. This chain joins TRBV23-1 and TRBJ1-2; possible D gene TRBD1, 6 bases. TRBV23-1 is recorded as an ORF, its role being uncertain. V was cut by 2 bases and J by 4 bases, with 17 bases left in between. The CDR3 totals 16 residues. The CDR3 loop reads CASSQMRGGTTYGYTF. The CDR3 nucleotides are TGCGCCAGCAGTCAAATGAGAGGGGGAACGACCTATGGCTACACCTTC.

The V and J genes are TRBV7-2 and TRBJ2-3, with TRBD2 identical over 7 bases. Trimming removed 1 base from V and 5 bases from J; junction bases left unmatched: 3. The V gene's germline CDR1 is SGHTA and CDR2 FQGNSA. This CDR3 contains 14 residues. The CDR3 region has the DNA TGTGCCAGCAGCTTAGGACTAGCTAGAGATACGCAGTATTTT. Translation gives CASSLGLARDTQYF.

The chain links TRBV30 to TRBJ1-3; TRBD1 matches 7 bases. V gave up 2 bases and J gave up 3 bases; unmatched junction bases: 16. The CDR3 extends over 18 amino acids. Germline CDR1 GTSNPN, CDR2 SVGIG (reference sequence). CDR3 sequence reads: CAWSPWRVGGFFGNTIYF. The CDR3 DNA reads TGTGCCTGGAGTCCATGGAGGGTAGGGGGCTTCTTTGGAAACACCATATATTTT.

This clone occurred a few times. This chain connects TRBV10-3 to TRBJ2-3; 7 bases are shared with TRBD2. The V gene's germline CDR1 is ENHRY and CDR2 SYGVKD. The V and J ends lost 0 bases and 0 bases, in that order; junction bases with no gene match: 3. The CDR3 has 16 residues. CDR3: CAISESGRGSTDTQYF. The CDR3 DNA reads as TGTGCCATCAGTGAGTCGGGGCGGGGGAGCACAGATACGCAGTATTTT.

The chain carries TRBV18 and TRBJ2-7, with a weak D call TRBD2 (6 bases). Trimming removed 2 bases at V and 7 bases at J, with 15 bases between. CDR1 and CDR2 (germline): KGHSH, LQKENI. CDR3 size: 14 residues. Here the CDR3 DNA reads TGTGCCAGCTCACCAATTAGCGGTGCCTGGGAGCAGTACTTC. This codes for CASSPISGAWEQYF.

This clone was detected only a few times. The V and J genes are TRBV18 and TRBJ2-7; perhaps TRBD2 as D (6 bases). V lost 3 bases and J 4 bases, leaving 10 bases between the germline ends. The CDR3 runs 13 residues. CDR1 KGHSH and CDR2 LQKENI come from the germline V gene. CDR3 protein: CASSPAAGYEQYF. The DNA for the CDR3 is TGTGCCAGCTCACCCGCCGCGGGATACGAGCAGTACTTC.

The rearrangement joins TRBV18 to TRBJ1-2, with 8 positions matching TRBD1. V trimming: 3 bases; J trimming: 2 bases; junction bases outside the gene matches: 5. Germline V gene data show CDR1 as KGHSH and CDR2 as LQKENI. The CDR3 extends over 15 amino acids. The CDR3 DNA sequence: TGTGCCAGCTCACCCCAGGGGGCGCAGAACTATGGCTACACCTTC. Protein product: CASSPQGAQNYGYTF.

This chain connects TRBV15 to TRBJ1-4; D uncertain. V lost 1 base and J lost 2, with 20 bases in between. The germline V gene encodes CDR1 LNHNV and CDR2 YYDKDF (reference sequence). This CDR3 is built from 19 residues. The CDR3 loop reads CATSRGVSLGRGTNEKLFF. The CDR3 DNA reads as TGTGCCACCAGCAGAGGGGTTTCCTTGGGGAGAGGGACTAATGAAAAACTGTTTTTT. The whole variable domain, filled in from reference TRBV15 and TRBJ1-4, reads DAMVIQNPRYQVTQFGKPVTLSCSQTLNHNVMYWYQQKSSQAPKLLFHYYDKDFNNEADTPDNFQSRRPNTSFCFLDIRSPGLGDTAMYLCATSRGVSLGRGTNEKLFFGSGTQLSVL.

V gene TRBV7-9 combines with J gene TRBJ2-2, with D uncertain. V was pared by 0 bases and J by 4 bases, with 6 bases between. CDR3 length: 14 amino acids. CDR1 SEHNR and CDR2 FQNEAQ come from the germline V gene (reference sequence). The chain's CDR3 is CASSLAGSTGELFF. CDR3 sequence (DNA): TGTGCCAGCAGCTTAGCAGGGTCCACCGGGGAGCTGTTTTTT. Full variable domain (missing parts from reference TRBV7-9 and TRBJ2-2): DTGVSQNPRHKITKRGQNVTFRCDPISEHNRLYWYRQTLGQGPEFLTYFQNEAQLEKSRLLSDRFSAERPKGSFSTLEIQRTEQGDSAMYLCASSLAGSTGELFFGEGSRLTVL.

This chain connects TRBV27 to TRBJ1-5; D gene ambiguous. Germline V gives CDR1 MNHEY, CDR2 SMNVEV (reference sequence). V lost 7 bases, J lost 8 bases, and 6 bases lay in between. This CDR3 contains 10 residues. As DNA, the CDR3 is TGTGCCAGCACGCCTAAGCCCCAGCATTTT. This encodes CASTPKPQHF.

There are a few counts of this clone. This rearrangement joins TRBV7-8 to TRBJ2-7; no reliable D call. V lost 5 bases and J lost 2, with 16 bases in between. The germline gives CDR1 SGHVS, CDR2 FQNEAQ. The CDR3 has 15 residues. DNA for the CDR3: TGTGCCAGCAGCAACCGGGCCACGTCAACCTACGAGCAGTACTTC. As protein: CASSNRATSTYEQYF. Using reference TRBV7-8 and TRBJ2-7 for the parts outside the CDR3, the full variable domain is GAGVSQSPRYKVAKRGQDVALRCDPISGHVSLFWYQQALGQGPEFLTYFQNEAQLDKSGLPSDRFFAERPEGSVSTLKIQRTQQEDSAVYLCASSNRATSTYEQYFGPGTRLTVT.

This sequence joins TRBV2 and TRBJ2-3; possibly TRBD1 for D (6 bases). The germline V gene encodes CDR1 SNHLY and CDR2 FYNNEI. V lost 6 bases, J lost 4 bases, and 14 bases lay in between. This CDR3 has 14 residues. The CDR3 spells CASRRQDFADTQYF. In DNA, the CDR3 is TGTGCCAGCAGGAGACAGGATTTCGCAGATACGCAGTATTTT.

The chain carries TRBV5-1 and TRBJ2-3; TRBD1 might be the D (5 bases). CDR3 length: 14 amino acids. Germline loops: CDR1 SGHRS, CDR2 YFSETQ. V lost 0 bases, J lost 5 bases, and 10 bases lay in between. This CDR3 reads CASSLGTLGDTQYF. The CDR3 nucleotides read TGCGCCAGCAGCTTGGGGACACTGGGAGATACGCAGTATTTT.

The genes are TRBV7-2 and TRBJ2-5; D is unclear. The DNA matches TRBJ2-7 better at its end, which makes the J call doubtful. Germline V gene sequence: CDR1 SGHTA, CDR2 FQGNSA. This CDR3 has 13 residues. The CDR3 loop reads CASSRNGWDEQYF. The CDR3 coding sequence is TGTGCCAGCAGCCGGAATGGGTGGGACGAGCAGTACTTC.

The gene calls are TRBV5-3 and TRBJ1-2; D might be TRBD1 (6 bases). TRBV5-3 is designated an ORF whose function remains uncertain. This CDR3 contains 13 residues. With 6 bases removed from V and 11 bases from J, the gap between germline ends came to 20 bases. The DNA for the CDR3 is TGTGCCAGAAAAGTACCGGGGGCCTCTGGGTACACCTTC. Translated: CARKVPGASGYTF.

This clone was seen more than once but under ten times. The chain joins TRBV11-2 to TRBJ2-7; D may be TRBD2 (5 bases). The CDR3 consists of 14 residues. V lost 2 bases and J 4 bases, leaving 12 bases between the germline ends. The V gene's germline CDR1 is SGHAT and CDR2 FQNNGV. In DNA form, the CDR3 reads TGTGCCAGCAGCTTAAACCGGGATTTGTACGAGCAGTACTTC. This gives the protein CASSLNRDLYEQYF.

This clone was found a few times. J is TRBJ2-3 and V is TRBV7-3; 8 nucleotides align to TRBD1. CDR3 size: 14 residues. CDR1 is SGHTA, CDR2 FQGTGA, per germline. The ends lost 4 bases at V and 4 bases at J; junction bases unmatched: 4. The CDR3 here is CASSSTGASDTQYF. DNA for the CDR3: TGTGCCAGCAGCTCGACAGGGGCATCAGATACGCAGTATTTT.

This chain links TRBV6-6 with TRBJ2-3; D is undetermined. V was shortened by 2 bases and J by 6 bases, with 3 bases between the two germline ends. The CDR3 is 11 residues long. Germline V CDR1 and CDR2: MNHNY, SVGAGI (reference sequence). In nucleotides, the CDR3 is TGTGCCAGCAGTTACGGCGATACGCAGTATTTT. This sequence encodes CASSYGDTQYF.